The 8 T cell receptor beta chains below were found in one sample sequenced in a study of Graves' ophthalmopathy and Graves' hyperthyroidism listed by TCRdb under 2018. The listed sequencing device is Illumina HiSeq 2000. TCR beta CDR3 regions were amplified from RNA transcripts for repertoire sequencing. A first-round RT-PCR used HTBI primers with the Qiagen OneStep RT-PCR kit, followed by a second-round multiplex PCR, size selection and purification. The raw public data were reprocessed by TCRdb itself: fastp quality trimming at Q25, MiXCR clonotype calling, in-frame beta chains only. Each CDR3 protein appears once, grouped with its most common genes and DNA. The sample table holds under 350,000 distinct CDR3 sequences, of which 15% to 20% were seen once. The ten largest clones represent 9% to 15% of the sample. The sequenced material came from peripheral blood. These receptors all come from an adult man with Graves' ophthalmopathy.

This clonotype was picked up many times. This sequence joins TRBV2 and TRBJ1-5; 12 nucleotides match TRBD1. Germline V CDR1 and CDR2: SNHLY, FYNNEI. The length of the CDR3 is 15 residues. V trimming: 6 bases; J trimming: 8 bases; junction bases outside the gene matches: 8. For the CDR3, the DNA is TGTGCCAGCAGGACCTTCGGGACAGGGGGCGAGCCCCAGCATTTT. The encoded protein is CASRTFGTGGEPQHF.

This clonotype appeared many times. The rearrangement joins TRBV6-1 to TRBJ1-5, with D unclear. Trimming pared 8 bases from V and 1 base from J, leaving 15 bases between. CDR3 length: 15 amino acids. Germline CDR1 MNHNS, CDR2 SASEGT. The CDR3 here is CASWSRGQSNQPQHF. CDR3 DNA sequence: TGTGCCAGCTGGAGTCGCGGGCAGAGCAATCAGCCCCAGCATTTT.

This clonotype was found many times. The chain carries TRBV7-2 and TRBJ2-5, with D perhaps matching TRBD2 (6 bases). There are 15 residues in the CDR3. V gave up 2 bases and J gave up 3 bases, with 13 bases separating them. The germline gives CDR1 SGHTA, CDR2 FQGNSA. The CDR3 is CASSLYRDSKETQYF. The CDR3 bases are TGTGCCAGCAGCTTATACCGGGACTCCAAAGAGACCCAGTACTTC.

The genes are TRBV11-2 and TRBJ1-2, with 7 bases aligning to TRBD1. The J segment lost 4 bases and the V segment lost 0 bases, leaving 5 bases of the junction unmatched. The CDR3 covers 15 residues. Germline V CDR1 and CDR2: SGHAT, FQNNGV. The DNA of the CDR3 is TGTGCCAGCAGCTTAGATGGGGCAGGGGGCTATGGCTACACCTTC. Its protein is CASSLDGAGGYGYTF.

This clonotype appeared many times. V is TRBV6-1 and J is TRBJ1-3; tentative D call: TRBD1 (5 bases). Trimming took off 10 bases at V and 8 bases at J, with 21 bases between the two ends. The CDR3 has 14 amino acids. Germline CDR1 MNHNS, CDR2 SASEGT. The CDR3: CATKPGAADDTIYF. The CDR3 DNA follows: TGTGCCACCAAGCCCGGGGCAGCAGATGACACCATATATTTT.

This clonotype was counted ten times or more. The chain links TRBV19 to TRBJ2-2; TRBD2 matches at 12 bases. The CDR3 extends over 18 amino acids. Germline values: CDR1 LNHDA, CDR2 SQIVND (reference sequence). The trim removed 0 bases at V and 4 bases at J, leaving 6 bases unmatched. CDR3 in DNA: TGTGCCAGTAGTATAGAGCTAGCGGGAGGGCCCAGCACCGGGGAGCTGTTTTTT. Its protein product is CASSIELAGGPSTGELFF.

The sample holds many counts of this clonotype. V is TRBV18 and J is TRBJ2-7; D may be TRBD1 or TRBD2 (5 bases each). Deletions cut 6 bases from V and 3 bases from J, with 12 bases between. The CDR3 length is 13 residues. Looked up from germline, CDR1 is KGHSH and CDR2 is LQKENI. The CDR3 DNA sequence: TGTGCCAGCTCCCCGGGGCCAGTCTACGAGCAGTACTTC. Its protein is CASSPGPVYEQYF.

The chain is built from TRBV19 and TRBJ2-7, with D maybe TRBD2 (5 bases). The CDR3 runs to 13 residues. CDR1 is LNHDA, CDR2 SQIVND, per germline (reference sequence). Trimming removed 5 bases at V and 11 bases at J, with 19 bases between. The CDR3 sequence: CASSASYSGYEYF. The CDR3 region has the DNA TGTGCCAGTAGTGCTAGCTACTCCGGCTATGAGTACTTC.